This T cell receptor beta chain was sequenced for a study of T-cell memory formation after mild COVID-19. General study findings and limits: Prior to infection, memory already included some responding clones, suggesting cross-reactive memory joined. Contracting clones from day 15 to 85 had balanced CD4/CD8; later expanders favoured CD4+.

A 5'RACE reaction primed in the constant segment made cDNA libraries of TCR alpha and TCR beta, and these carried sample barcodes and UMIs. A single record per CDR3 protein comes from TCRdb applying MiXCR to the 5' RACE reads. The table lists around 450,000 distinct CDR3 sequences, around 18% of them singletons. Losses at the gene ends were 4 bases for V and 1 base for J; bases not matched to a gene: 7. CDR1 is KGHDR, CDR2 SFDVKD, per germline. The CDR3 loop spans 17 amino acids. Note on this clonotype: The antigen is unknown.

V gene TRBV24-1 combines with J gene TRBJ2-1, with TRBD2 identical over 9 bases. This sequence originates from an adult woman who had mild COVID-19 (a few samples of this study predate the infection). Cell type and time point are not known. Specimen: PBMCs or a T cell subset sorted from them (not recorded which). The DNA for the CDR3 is TGTGCCACCAGTGACCAAGTAGCGGGAGAGTCCTACAATGAGCAGTTCTTC. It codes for CATSDQVAGESYNEQFF.